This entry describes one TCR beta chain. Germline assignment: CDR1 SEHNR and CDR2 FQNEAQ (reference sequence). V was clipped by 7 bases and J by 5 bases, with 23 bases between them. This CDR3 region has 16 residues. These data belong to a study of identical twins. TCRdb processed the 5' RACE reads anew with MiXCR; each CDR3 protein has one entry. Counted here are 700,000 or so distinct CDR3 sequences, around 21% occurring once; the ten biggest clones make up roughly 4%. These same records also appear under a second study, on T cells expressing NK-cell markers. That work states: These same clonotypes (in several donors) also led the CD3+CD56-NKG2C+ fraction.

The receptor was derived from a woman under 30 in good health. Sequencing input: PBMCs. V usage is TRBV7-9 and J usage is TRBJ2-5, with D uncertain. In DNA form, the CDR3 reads TGTGCCAGCAACGAGGACGGCGTTAGTTTGGCGGAGACCCAGTACTTC. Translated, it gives CASNEDGVSLAETQYF.